The sequence of this T cell receptor (beta chain) was determined in a study of post-analysis software for immune sequencing data. Study-level points and caveats: The study found significantly lower normalized Chao1 diversity in multiple sclerosis patients than in controls. When patients were compared with controls, a handful of TRBV segments were more frequent, TRBV5-6, TRBV5-1 and TRBV20-1 among them.

Presence of unique molecular identifiers characterized the TCR beta cDNA libraries. TCRdb reprocessed the PCR reads with MiXCR, giving one entry per CDR3 protein. The table has 700,000 to 900,000 distinct CDR3 sequences, 46% seen once. As to this clonotype: The antigen remains unidentified.

The CDR3 runs to 15 residues. Germline CDR1 reads MNHEY; CDR2 reads SVGEGT. V trimming: 2 bases; J trimming: 6 bases; junction bases outside the gene matches: 6. The sequence came from a girl under 18 with multiple sclerosis. The specimen sequenced was blood. J is TRBJ2-1 and V is TRBV6-2 or TRBV6-3, with 8 nucleotides matching TRBD2. The CDR3 is CASSYAGGGGNEQFF. CDR3 DNA sequence: TGTGCCAGCAGTTACGCGGGAGGAGGAGGCAATGAGCAGTTCTTC.